Listed below are T cell receptor beta chains from one sample, sequenced in a study of T cells in Graves' hyperthyroidism and ophthalmopathy. TCRdb used MiXCR to reprocess the multiplex PCR reads, holding one entry per CDR3 protein. This sample has 350,000 to 400,000 distinct CDR3 sequences, with under 15% found just once. The specimen was blood. Receptor source: a woman in her 30s with Graves' hyperthyroidism. CDR3s include the opening cysteine and the closing phenylalanine or tryptophan. D genes are given only for firm matches. Rows may omit the clone size; those that give it use once, few, many or a size class.

d_gene,v_gene,abundance,j_gene,CDR3nt,CDR3aa
TRBD2,TRBV28,many,TRBJ2-3,TGTGCCAGCAGCTCCGGGACTAGCGCCGCACAGAAAACAGATACGCAGTATTTT,CASSSGTSAAQKTDTQYF
TRBD1,TRBV29-1,few,TRBJ1-2,TGCAGCGTTGTAAAGGGACAGGTCCCGTATGGCTACACCTTC,CSVVKGQVPYGYTF
TRBD1,TRBV3-1,many,TRBJ1-1,TGTGCCAGCAGCACACGGGACAGGGCGGGATCGGGCACTGAAGCTTTCTTT,CASSTRDRAGSGTEAFF
.,TRBV7-8,.,TRBJ2-3,TGTGCCAGCGAACTAGCCGGGACAGATACGCAGTATTTT,CASELAGTDTQYF
TRBD1,TRBV27,.,TRBJ1-2,TGTGCCAGCAGCCGGACAGGGGGAGGGGGCTACACCTTC,CASSRTGGGGYTF
TRBD1,TRBV18,many,TRBJ1-1,TGTGCCAGCTCCTCTGACAGGGGGCGAACTGAAGCTTTCTTT,CASSSDRGRTEAFF
.,TRBV19,few,TRBJ2-2,TGTGCCAGTAGTATTCAGGGATGGTTCGACACCGGGGAGCTGTTTTTT,CASSIQGWFDTGELFF
.,TRBV20-1,many,TRBJ2-3,TGCAGTGCATCAACGTCCGATGGGGCTTATACGCAGTATTTT,CSASTSDGAYTQYF
.,TRBV28,.,TRBJ2-2,TGTGCCAGCAGTTTCGGGAAACCTAGTCATACCGGGGAGCTGTTTTTT,CASSFGKPSHTGELFF
TRBD2,TRBV5-1,few,TRBJ2-1,TGCGCCAGCAGCTTCGTGGGGACTAGCGTCTACAATGAGCAGTTCTTC,CASSFVGTSVYNEQFF
TRBD2,TRBV10-2,.,TRBJ2-1,TGCGCCAGCCGTAGATTCAGGAACCAACTAGCGGGAGAACCCCTGTTCTTC,CASRRFRNQLAGEPLFF
.,TRBV6-1,many,TRBJ2-7,TGTGCCAGCAGACAGGGCCCCTACGAGCAGTACTTC,CASRQGPYEQYF
.,TRBV20-1,few,TRBJ1-4,TGCAGTGCCACCACGCCAGCAACTAATGAAAAACTGTTTTTT,CSATTPATNEKLFF
.,TRBV6-1,many,TRBJ2-7,TGTGCCAGCACCCTACGACTTGGGAACGAGCAGTACTTC,CASTLRLGNEQYF
TRBD2,TRBV18,.,TRBJ2-3,TGTGCCAGCTCACCACCGACTAGCGGAACCGGGGGGGGAGATACGCAGTATTTT,CASSPPTSGTGGGDTQYF
TRBD2,TRBV20-1,many,TRBJ2-1,TGCAGTGCTAGAGTTGCAGCGGGAGGATCCTACAATGAGCAGTTCTTC,CSARVAAGGSYNEQFF